The 29 T cell receptor beta chains below all came from one sample that was sequenced in a study of T cell responses to AZD1222 COVID-19 vaccine (dated by TCRdb to the early 2020s). Libraries came from the immunoSEQ multiplex PCR assay. TCRdb carries this immuneACCESS record with in-frame sequences only. Its versions omit some clonotypes, under half of them owing to an unresolved V gene in the studies checked, with the rest unexplained. For this sample the table gives 95,000 to 150,000 clones, of which roughly 87% were detected only once. The ten largest clones take up approximately 10% of the sample. This sample's time point label indicates: baseline before first vaccination. The sequencing used peripheral blood, collected on day 0 of AZD1222 vaccination. The receptors here all came from an adult in good health.

This clone was observed a single time. This chain uses TRBV6-1 with TRBJ2-7; no clear D. In germline, CDR1 is MNHNS, CDR2 SASEGT. The CDR3 loop spans 14 amino acids. Trimming removed 0 bases at V and 2 bases at J, with 8 bases between. CDR3 residues: CASSEAWVAYEQYF. CDR3 nucleotides: TGTGCCAGCAGTGAAGCTTGGGTCGCCTACGAGCAGTACTTC.

This clone has a single count. This chain links TRBV5-1 with TRBJ1-1, with D possibly being TRBD1 (5 bases). The germline V gene encodes CDR1 SGHRS and CDR2 YFSETQ. This CDR3 is built from 14 residues. The V gene lost 0 bases and the J gene lost 4 bases, with 10 bases spanning the gap. The CDR3 is CASSLDRSTTEAFF. In DNA, the CDR3 is TGCGCCAGCAGCTTGGACAGGTCCACCACTGAAGCTTTCTTT.

The rearrangement links TRBV6-5 to TRBJ2-7; TRBD1 matches 10 bases. The germline CDR1 and CDR2 sequences are MNHEY and SVGAGI. With V trimmed by 6 bases and J by 2 bases, 7 bases remained unmatched. The CDR3 runs 15 residues. The CDR3 DNA follows: TGTGCCAGCAGAAACCGGGACAGGGGAACCTACGAGCAGTACTTC. It codes for CASRNRDRGTYEQYF.

This chain uses TRBV14 with TRBJ2-1, with a weak D call TRBD1 (6 bases). Germline assignment: CDR1 SGHDN and CDR2 FVKESK. Trimming removed 1 base from V and 9 bases from J, with 16 bases in between. There are 15 residues in the CDR3. The CDR3 spells CASSQALGALSEQFF. The DNA of the CDR3 is TGTGCCAGCAGCCAAGCTCTGGGGGCCCTAAGTGAGCAGTTCTTC.

This chain connects TRBV5-1 to TRBJ2-7, with 7 bases fitting TRBD1. The CDR3 has 15 residues. CDR1 SGHRS and CDR2 YFSETQ come from the germline V gene. J was trimmed by 4 bases and V by 1 base; bases with no gene match: 8. CDR3 coding DNA: TGCGCCAGCAGCTTGACGGGACAGACCTTATACGAGCAGTACTTC. Translated: CASSLTGQTLYEQYF.

This chain connects TRBV28 to TRBJ1-4; 7 bases agree with TRBD1. The CDR3 loop spans 16 amino acids. Germline CDR1 MDHEN, CDR2 SYDVKM. The V segment lost 6 bases and the J segment 2 bases; nucleotides outside the gene matches: 9. The CDR3 nucleotides are TGTGCCAGCAGCTCCACAGGGGCTTCGACTAATGAAAAACTGTTTTTT. As protein: CASSSTGASTNEKLFF.

This clone was observed a single time. The chain has TRBV6-5 and TRBJ2-7; the D gene is possibly TRBD1 (5 bases). V was clipped by 7 bases and J by 4 bases, with 11 bases between them. Germline values: CDR1 MNHEY, CDR2 SVGAGI. The CDR3 has 12 amino acids. The CDR3 is CASTRQMYEQYF. CDR3 DNA: TGTGCCAGCACCCGACAGATGTACGAGCAGTACTTC.

The V call is TRBV19, the J call TRBJ1-5, with D perhaps TRBD1 (6 bases). Germline loops: CDR1 LNHDA, CDR2 SQIVND (reference sequence). Trimming took off 11 bases at V and 0 bases at J, with 14 bases between the two ends. The CDR3 spans 14 residues. The CDR3 sequence: CASWTAGSNQPQHF. CDR3 coding DNA: TGTGCCTCCTGGACAGCCGGTAGCAATCAGCCCCAGCATTTT.

In its sample, this clone was seen once. The chain uses TRBV28 and TRBJ2-5; D gene uncertain. In germline, CDR1 is MDHEN, CDR2 SYDVKM. The CDR3 consists of 13 residues. V lost 5 bases to trimming and J lost 7 bases, with 14 bases between them. CDR3 sequence: CASSIAPGRTQYF. The DNA for the CDR3 is TGTGCCAGCAGTATCGCCCCGGGCAGGACCCAGTACTTC.

This chain connects TRBV19 to TRBJ1-2; perhaps TRBD1 as D (5 bases). Per germline, CDR1 LNHDA and CDR2 SQIVND (reference sequence). The CDR3 sequence is 13 residues long. V lost 1 base and J lost 7, with 10 bases in between. DNA for the CDR3: TGTGCCAGTAGTATAGGGGGCAGAGGTGGCTACACCTTC. Amino acid sequence: CASSIGGRGGYTF.

The rearrangement uses TRBV5-6 and TRBJ2-7; D might be TRBD1 (6 bases). Germline assignment: CDR1 SGHDT and CDR2 YYEEEE. The V and J ends lost 2 bases and 1 base respectively, with 16 bases between them. This CDR3 spans 16 amino acids. CDR3 loop: CASSFLTGTPSYEQYF. The CDR3 DNA is TGTGCCAGCAGCTTCTTGACCGGGACACCATCCTACGAGCAGTACTTC.

This chain connects TRBV10-3 to TRBJ2-3, with D possibly being TRBD1 (5 bases). Trimming pared 4 bases from V and 0 bases from J, leaving 11 bases between. The CDR3 runs to 15 residues. The V gene's germline CDR1 is ENHRY and CDR2 SYGVKD. The CDR3 here is CAISGGGTSTDTQYF. DNA of the CDR3: TGTGCCATCAGTGGGGGCGGAACCAGCACAGATACGCAGTATTTT.

The V and J genes are TRBV6-5 and TRBJ1-2; 7 nucleotides align to TRBD1. This CDR3 region has 14 residues. V gave up 2 bases and J gave up 0 bases; unmatched junction bases: 0. Looked up from germline, CDR1 is MNHEY and CDR2 is SVGAGI. The CDR3 loop is CASSYRGPNYGYTF. In DNA form, the CDR3 reads TGTGCCAGCAGTTACAGGGGGCCTAACTATGGCTACACCTTC.

The V gene is TRBV11-3, the J gene TRBJ2-5; a possible D gene is TRBD1 (5 bases). CDR3 length equals 14 residues. V lost 3 bases to trimming and J lost 0 bases, with 8 bases between them. Germline CDR1 reads SGHNT; CDR2 reads YENEEA. CDR3: CASSFSGNQETQYF. The CDR3, as DNA: TGTGCCAGCAGCTTTTCAGGGAACCAAGAGACCCAGTACTTC.

The genes are TRBV11-2 and TRBJ1-1; D is undetermined. There are 14 residues in the CDR3. V shed 0 bases and J shed 11 bases, with 16 bases lying between them. Germline CDR1 is SGHAT and CDR2 is FQNNGV. Here the CDR3 DNA reads TGTGCCAGCAGCTTAGATTTGCTTTACGGGTACGCTTTCTTT. Translated, it gives CASSLDLLYGYAFF.

The chain couples TRBV12-3 or TRBV12-4 to TRBJ2-7; D may be TRBD1 (5 bases). The V and J ends lost 5 bases and 2 bases respectively, with 7 bases between them. The CDR3 runs to 12 residues. The CDR3 nucleotides are TGTGCCAGCAGTACAGGAACCTACGAGCAGTACTTC. This translates into CASSTGTYEQYF.

This clone turned up a few times. CDR3 nucleotides: TGTGCCAGCAGTGAGGACAGGGGAGTAGACACCATATATTTT. This codes for CASSEDRGVDTIYF. The chain couples TRBV2 to TRBJ1-3; 9 positions agree with TRBD1. The CDR3 has 14 residues. The germline V gene has CDR1 SNHLY and CDR2 FYNNEI. The J segment lost 8 bases and the V segment lost 3 bases, leaving 5 bases of the junction unmatched. Full variable domain (rest looked up from reference TRBV2 and TRBJ1-3): EPEVTQTPSHQVTQMGQEVILRCVPISNHLYFYWYRQILGQKVEFLVSFYNNEISEKSEIFDDQFSVERPDGSNFTLKIRSTKLEDSAMYFCASSEDRGVDTIYFGEGSWLTVV.

This clone came up once. The chain carries TRBV7-2 and TRBJ2-3; D uncertain. The length of the CDR3 is 12 residues. Germline-derived CDR1 and CDR2 are SGHTA and FQGNSA. Trimming stripped 5 bases from V and 2 bases from J, with 5 bases between. CDR3: CASSPSTDTQYF. The CDR3 DNA is TGTGCCAGCAGCCCGTCCACAGATACGCAGTATTTT. The complete variable domain, with remaining parts taken from reference TRBV7-2 and TRBJ2-3, reads GAGVSQSPSNKVTEKGKDVELRCDPISGHTALYWYRQSLGQGLEFLIYFQGNSAPDKSGLPSDRFSAERTGGSVSTLTIQRTQQEDSAVYLCASSPSTDTQYFGPGTRLTVL.

The chain links TRBV3-1 (or the pseudogene TRBV3-2) to TRBJ2-7; TRBD2 is a possible D gene (7 bases). CDR1 and CDR2 (germline): LGHDT, YNNKEL (reference sequence). The V gene lost 2 bases and the J gene lost 6 bases, with 17 bases spanning the gap. The length of the CDR3 is 15 residues. The CDR3 region is CASSQKIGGGVEQYF. CDR3 nucleotide sequence: TGTGCCAGCAGCCAAAAAATTGGAGGGGGGGTCGAGCAGTACTTC.

The J gene is TRBJ2-7, the V gene TRBV15; TRBD2 might be the D (5 bases). The germline V gene has CDR1 LNHNV and CDR2 YYDKDF (reference sequence). This CDR3 spans 14 amino acids. V lost 0 bases and J lost 2, with 8 bases in between. The CDR3 nucleotides are TGTGCCACCAGCAGAGATCCGGGGACCTACGAGCAGTACTTC. Its protein product is CATSRDPGTYEQYF.

This chain connects TRBV5-6 to TRBJ2-7; D is undetermined. CDR3 length: 11 residues. Trimming removed 3 bases at V and 6 bases at J, with 7 bases between. CDR1 and CDR2 (germline): SGHDT, YYEEEE. The CDR3 region is CASSWRGEQYF. DNA of the CDR3: TGTGCCAGCAGCTGGCGAGGCGAGCAGTACTTC.

V and J are TRBV19 and TRBJ2-5, with 7 bases identical to TRBD1. This CDR3 has 14 amino acids. J was trimmed by 3 bases and V by 4 bases; bases with no gene match: 5. Germline values: CDR1 LNHDA, CDR2 SQIVND (reference sequence). CDR3 amino acids: CASSTTGTEETQYF. The CDR3 DNA is TGTGCCAGTAGTACGACAGGGACGGAAGAGACCCAGTACTTC.

The chain couples TRBV7-2 to TRBJ2-7, with TRBD2 matching over 14 bases. The CDR3 extends over 16 amino acids. Losses at the gene ends were 2 bases for V and 7 bases for J; bases not matched to a gene: 7. Germline V lookup: CDR1 SGHTA, CDR2 FQGNSA. The CDR3 spells CASSLSGTSGSLEQYF. CDR3 DNA sequence: TGTGCCAGCAGCTTATCAGGGACTAGCGGGAGTCTTGAGCAGTACTTC.

In this sample, this clone turned up once. This sequence joins TRBV30 and TRBJ2-7; TRBD1 aligns across 8 bases. This CDR3 has 13 amino acids. Per germline, CDR1 GTSNPN and CDR2 SVGIG (reference sequence). J was trimmed by 2 bases and V by 2 bases; bases with no gene match: 2. CDR3 residues: CAWSPDRAYEQYF. The CDR3 nucleotides read TGTGCCTGGAGTCCGGACAGGGCCTACGAGCAGTACTTC. Full variable domain (missing parts from reference TRBV30 and TRBJ2-7): SQTIHQWPATLVQPVGSPLSLECTVEGTSNPNLYWYRQAAGRGLQLLFYSVGIGQISSEVPQNLSASRPQDRQFILSSKKLLLSDSGFYLCAWSPDRAYEQYFGPGTRLTVT.

V is TRBV5-6 and J is TRBJ1-2, with unresolved D. Germline CDR1 reads SGHDT; CDR2 reads YYEEEE. Trimming cost V 1 base and J 5 bases, with 6 bases left between them. The CDR3 contains 12 residues. The CDR3 reads CASSLTEYGYTF. The CDR3 DNA follows: TGTGCCAGCAGCTTGACGGAGTATGGCTACACCTTC.

V usage is TRBV28 and J usage is TRBJ2-7; 7 bases map to TRBD2. The germline V gene has CDR1 MDHEN and CDR2 SYDVKM. The CDR3 covers 16 residues. The junction had 10 bases not matched to a gene; V was cut back by 1 base and J by 4 bases. The CDR3 DNA follows: TGTGCCAGCAGTTTATTCCGGGGGGAGGGGTTATACGAGCAGTACTTC. Translated: CASSLFRGEGLYEQYF.

The chain recombines TRBV11-3 with TRBJ2-2, with 11 bases matching TRBD2. Looked up from germline, CDR1 is SGHNT and CDR2 is YENEEA. The junction had 14 bases not matched to a gene; V was cut back by 1 base and J by 4 bases. This CDR3 has 20 amino acids. The DNA of the CDR3 is TGTGCCAGCAGCTTAGCCATGAGACTAGCGGGAAATTTCGGCACCGGGGAGCTGTTTTTT. Protein sequence: CASSLAMRLAGNFGTGELFF.

This clone is a singleton in its sample. The chain is built from TRBV7-2 and TRBJ2-1, with a tentative D call TRBD2 (6 bases). Germline CDR1 and CDR2: SGHTA and FQGNSA. V lost 3 bases, J lost 2 bases, and 11 bases lay in between. The CDR3 sequence is 15 residues long. The CDR3 region is CASSFRSGTYNEQFF. DNA for the CDR3: TGTGCCAGCAGCTTCCGTAGCGGCACCTACAATGAGCAGTTCTTC.

This sequence joins TRBV7-9 and TRBJ1-3; TRBD1 is a possible D gene (5 bases). Trimming left V 5 bases short and J 0 bases short, with 8 bases between. Germline V lookup: CDR1 SEHNR, CDR2 FQNEAQ (reference sequence). This CDR3 spans 14 amino acids. In DNA, the CDR3 is TGTGCCAGCAGCCTAGGGGACTCTGGAAACACCATATATTTT. It specifies CASSLGDSGNTIYF.